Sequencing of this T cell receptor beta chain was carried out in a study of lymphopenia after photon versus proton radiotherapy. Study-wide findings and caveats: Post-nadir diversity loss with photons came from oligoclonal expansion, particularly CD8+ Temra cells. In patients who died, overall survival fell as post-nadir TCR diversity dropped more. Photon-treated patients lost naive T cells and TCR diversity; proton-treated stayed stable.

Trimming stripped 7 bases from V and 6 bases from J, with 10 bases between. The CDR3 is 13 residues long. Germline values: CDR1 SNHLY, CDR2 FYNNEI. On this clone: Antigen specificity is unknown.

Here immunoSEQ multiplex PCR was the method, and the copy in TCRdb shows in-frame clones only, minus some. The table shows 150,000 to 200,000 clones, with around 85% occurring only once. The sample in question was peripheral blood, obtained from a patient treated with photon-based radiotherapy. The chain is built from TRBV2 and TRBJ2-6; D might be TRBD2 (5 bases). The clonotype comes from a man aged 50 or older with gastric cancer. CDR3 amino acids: CASIAGEANVLTF. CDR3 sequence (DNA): TGTGCCAGCATCGCGGGTGAGGCCAACGTCCTGACTTTC.